These T cell receptor beta chains were read from a single sample in a study of naive and memory T cell subsets. TCRdb used MiXCR to reprocess the UMI-ligation and nested PCR reads, holding one entry per CDR3 protein. The data hold roughly 80,000 distinct CDR3 sequences, with about 8.2% observed a single time. The sequenced material came from naive CD8+ T cells from blood. The source is a human donor in good health. Both conserved end residues are part of each CDR3. The D gene is left open where the match is weak. Rows may omit the clone size; those that give it use once, few, many or a size class.

j_call d_call clone_size v_call cdr3_aa cdr3_nt
TRBJ2-1 TRBD2 few TRBV20-1 CSARDQAGVINEQFF TGCAGTGCTAGAGATCAAGCGGGAGTGATAAATGAGCAGTTCTTC
TRBJ2-2 TRBD1 - TRBV20-1 CSATFPGTGATGELFF TGCAGTGCAACATTCCCCGGGACAGGGGCAACCGGGGAGCTGTTTTTT
TRBJ2-3 TRBD2 many TRBV24-1 CATSEELAGGWGRTDTQYF TGTGCCACCAGTGAGGAACTAGCGGGAGGGTGGGGGCGCACAGATACGCAGTATTTT
TRBJ2-1 - many TRBV9 CASSEGDNEQFF TGTGCCAGCAGCGAGGGAGACAATGAGCAGTTCTTC
TRBJ1-4 TRBD1 few TRBV20-1 CSVPPEQGASNEKLFF TGCAGTGTCCCCCCCGAACAGGGGGCGAGTAATGAAAAACTGTTTTTT
TRBJ1-2 - - TRBV29-1 CSVEIRDRANYGYTF TGCAGCGTTGAAATCAGGGACCGAGCTAACTATGGCTACACCTTC
TRBJ2-1 TRBD2 few TRBV29-1 CSVRLAGVGNEQFF TGCAGCGTCAGACTAGCGGGAGTAGGCAATGAGCAGTTCTTC
TRBJ2-7 - many TRBV7-9 CASSYNEDMEYEQYF TGTGCCAGCAGTTATAACGAGGACATGGAATACGAGCAGTACTTC
TRBJ2-7 - many TRBV29-1 CSVGIDGPYPYEQYF TGCAGCGTTGGGATTGACGGGCCCTACCCCTACGAGCAGTACTTC
TRBJ2-1 TRBD2 many TRBV24-1 CATSDLPISSGRTYNEQFF TGTGCCACCAGTGATTTGCCTATTTCTAGCGGGAGGACCTACAATGAGCAGTTCTTC
TRBJ2-1 - many TRBV5-1 CASSLAARSSYNEQFF TGCGCCAGCAGCTTGGCGGCCAGGAGCTCCTACAATGAGCAGTTCTTC
TRBJ2-7 - - TRBV20-1 CSARELGNDLYEQYF TGCAGTGCTAGAGAACTCGGCAACGACCTATACGAGCAGTACTTC
TRBJ1-1 - few TRBV4-1 CASSQVISREDEAFF TGCGCCAGCAGCCAAGTGATCTCCAGGGAAGATGAAGCTTTCTTT
TRBJ2-1 - few TRBV14 CASSHGPSGGLFLYNEQFF TGTGCCAGCAGCCACGGTCCCTCCGGCGGATTGTTCCTCTACAATGAGCAGTTCTTC
TRBJ1-1 - - TRBV29-1 CSVEDRENTEAFF TGCAGCGTTGAAGATAGGGAGAACACTGAAGCTTTCTTT
TRBJ2-7 TRBD1 - TRBV20-1 CSATGGAGYEQYF TGCAGTGCTACAGGGGGCGCAGGCTACGAGCAGTACTTC
TRBJ2-7 - few TRBV29-1 CSVEDRVGYEQYF TGCAGCGTTGAAGACAGGGTTGGTTACGAGCAGTACTTC
TRBJ2-2 - few TRBV27 CASSPGGGANTGELFF TGTGCCAGCAGCCCGGGGGGCGGCGCGAACACCGGGGAGCTGTTTTTT
TRBJ2-2 - many TRBV9 CASSPNTGELFF TGTGCCAGCAGCCCTAACACCGGGGAGCTGTTTTTT
TRBJ2-7 TRBD1 many TRBV24-1 CATSDSDRVGGYEQYF TGTGCCACCAGTGATAGCGACAGGGTCGGCGGCTACGAGCAGTACTTC
TRBJ2-5 - many TRBV14 CASSQASGVEETQYF TGTGCCAGCAGCCAAGCTTCCGGGGTTGAAGAGACCCAGTACTTC
TRBJ2-1 - many TRBV9 CASRGQFPPYNEQFF TGTGCCAGCAGAGGACAGTTTCCCCCCTACAATGAGCAGTTCTTC
TRBJ2-7 - few TRBV4-1 CASSLGGGGNYEQYF TGCGCCAGCAGCCTCGGAGGGGGGGGTAACTACGAGCAGTACTTC
TRBJ2-1 - - TRBV12-3/TRBV12-4 CASSPSRTNEQFF TGTGCCAGCAGTCCGAGCCGGACCAATGAGCAGTTCTTC
TRBJ2-5 - few TRBV7-6 CASSLAQGETQYF TGTGCCAGCAGCTTAGCGCAGGGTGAGACCCAGTACTTC
TRBJ1-1 TRBD1 few TRBV5-1 CASSRGTGNTEAFF TGCGCCAGCAGCCGCGGGACAGGTAACACTGAAGCTTTCTTT
TRBJ2-1 - - TRBV6-6 CASSPSDARYNEQFF TGTGCCAGCAGTCCCTCGGACGCCCGTTACAATGAGCAGTTCTTC
TRBJ1-1 - - TRBV7-3 CASSGRYGGEAFF TGTGCCAGCAGCGGCCGTTATGGGGGGGAAGCTTTCTTT
TRBJ2-7 - - TRBV6-2/TRBV6-3 CASSSRAYEQYF TGTGCCAGCAGTTCGCGCGCCTACGAGCAGTACTTC
TRBJ2-1 TRBD2 - TRBV2 CASSELPSGSAYNEQFF TGTGCCAGCAGTGAATTGCCCAGCGGGAGTGCGTACAATGAGCAGTTCTTC
TRBJ2-1 - few TRBV19 CASSPPADQQFF TGTGCCAGTAGCCCTCCGGCGGACCAGCAGTTCTTC
TRBJ1-1 - - TRBV12-5 CASGLSGSWDEAFF TGTGCTAGTGGTTTGTCGGGCAGTTGGGACGAAGCTTTCTTT
TRBJ2-4 - few TRBV2 CASRGGVIHGKNIQYF TGTGCCAGCAGGGGAGGAGTTATTCATGGCAAAAACATTCAGTACTTC
TRBJ2-7 TRBD2 - TRBV20-1 CSAYGLAGGYEQYF TGCAGTGCCTACGGACTAGCGGGAGGCTACGAGCAGTACTTC
TRBJ2-1 TRBD1 few TRBV27 CASSLAGGRYNEQFF TGTGCCAGCAGTTTGGCAGGGGGCCGATACAATGAGCAGTTCTTC
TRBJ1-2 TRBD1 - TRBV27 CASSSHYRGSNYGYTF TGTGCCAGCAGTTCTCATTACAGGGGATCTAACTATGGCTACACCTTC
TRBJ2-1 TRBD1 few TRBV3-1 CASSTLGTATFNEQFF TGTGCCAGCAGCACACTTGGGACAGCGACATTCAATGAGCAGTTCTTC
TRBJ2-4 - few TRBV6-1 CASSGTDWGLAKNIQYF TGTGCCAGCAGTGGAACGGATTGGGGTCTAGCCAAAAACATTCAGTACTTC
TRBJ2-7 TRBD2 - TRBV6-2/TRBV6-3 CASSYHVAGGSEWGEQYF TGTGCCAGCAGTTACCACGTAGCGGGAGGATCCGAGTGGGGCGAGCAGTACTTC